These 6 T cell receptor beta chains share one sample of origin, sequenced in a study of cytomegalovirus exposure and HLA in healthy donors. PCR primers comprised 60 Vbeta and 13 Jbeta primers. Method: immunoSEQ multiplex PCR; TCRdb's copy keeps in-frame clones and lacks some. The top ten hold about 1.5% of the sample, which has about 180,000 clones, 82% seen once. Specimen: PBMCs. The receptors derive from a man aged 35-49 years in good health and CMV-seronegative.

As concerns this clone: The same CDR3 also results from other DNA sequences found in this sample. Here the CDR3 DNA reads TGTGCCAGCAGCTTAGCTCTAGCGGGAGGAACAGATACGCAGTATTTT. Translation: CASSLALAGGTDTQYF. This chain uses TRBV7-2 with TRBJ2-3; 11 positions agree with TRBD2. The CDR3 consists of 16 residues. J was trimmed by 3 bases and V by 0 bases; bases with no gene match: 2. Germline V gene lookup returns CDR1 SGHTA and CDR2 FQGNSA.

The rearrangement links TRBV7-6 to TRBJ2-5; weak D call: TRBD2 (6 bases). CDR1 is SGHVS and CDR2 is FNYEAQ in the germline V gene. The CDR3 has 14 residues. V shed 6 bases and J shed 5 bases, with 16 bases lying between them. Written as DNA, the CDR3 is TGTGCCAGCAGTCCTACGACTAGTACGGAGACCCAGTACTTC. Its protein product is CASSPTTSTETQYF. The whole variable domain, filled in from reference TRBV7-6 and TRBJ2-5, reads GAGVSQSPRYKVTKRGQDVALRCDPISGHVSLYWYRQALGQGPEFLTYFNYEAQQDKSGLPNDRFSAERPEGSISTLTIQRTEQRDSAMYRCASSPTTSTETQYFGPGTRLLVL.

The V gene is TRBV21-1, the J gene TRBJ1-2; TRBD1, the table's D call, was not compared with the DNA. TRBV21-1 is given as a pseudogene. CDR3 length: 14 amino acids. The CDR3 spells CASSPRDSIRRYTF. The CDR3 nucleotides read TGTGCCAGCAGCCCTCGGGACAGTATCAGGCGCTACACCTTC.

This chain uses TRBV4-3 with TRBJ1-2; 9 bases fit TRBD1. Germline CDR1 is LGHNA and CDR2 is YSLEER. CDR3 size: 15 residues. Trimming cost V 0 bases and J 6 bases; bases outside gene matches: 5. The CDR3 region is CASSQDHRGRDGYTF. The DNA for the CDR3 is TGCGCCAGCAGCCAAGACCACAGGGGGCGAGATGGCTACACCTTC.

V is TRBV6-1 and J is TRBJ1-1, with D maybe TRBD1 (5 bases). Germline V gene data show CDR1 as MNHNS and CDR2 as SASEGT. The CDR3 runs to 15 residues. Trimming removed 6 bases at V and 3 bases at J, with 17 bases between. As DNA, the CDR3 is TGTGCCAGCAGAACCCATTGGCAGGGCTACACTGAAGCTTTCTTT. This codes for CASRTHWQGYTEAFF.

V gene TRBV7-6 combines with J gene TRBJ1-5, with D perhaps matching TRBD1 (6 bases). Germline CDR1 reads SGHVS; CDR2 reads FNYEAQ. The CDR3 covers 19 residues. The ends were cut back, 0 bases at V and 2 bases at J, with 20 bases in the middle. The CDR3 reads CASSLALARSGDGNQPQHF. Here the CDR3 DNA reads TGTGCCAGCAGCTTAGCGTTGGCACGATCAGGGGACGGCAATCAGCCCCAGCATTTT.